The sequence of this TCR beta chain was determined in a study of blood T cell repertoires in COVID-19 (dated by TCRdb to 2019 to 2021). Describing the broader study: Collaborator samples came from the United States, Italy and Spain and covered acute and convalescent phases of COVID-19. Where available, HLA class I and class II types were taken from metadata supplied by the sample provider and were not determined by assay-based typing. The samples were drawn from the first 160 participants of the ongoing ImmuneRACE study and from 1,254 subjects provided by 6 global collaborators. The prospective study material was composed of cDNA or gDNA derived from T cells, B-cell-depleted T cells, or PBMCs. The dataset comprised deeply sampled blood TCRbeta repertoires from subjects exposed to, actively infected with, or recovered from COVID-19. Sample metadata almost always included a de-identified subject ID, COVID-19 status, age in years and sex. The repertoires were released in a freely available public database intended as a resource for research on the immune response to SARS-CoV-2.

The CDR3 contains 14 residues, cysteine and phenylalanine counted. The CDR3 DNA has 42 bases and is translated from base 1. Taken from the germline V gene, the CDR1 and CDR2 loops are MNHEY and SVGAGI. The junction carries 13 bases between V and J, which are trimmed by 6 bases and 4 bases respectively. Collaborating institutions collected whole blood in K2EDTA tubes following their own protocols. For TCRbeta analysis, collaborators shipped samples as frozen whole blood, isolated PBMCs, or DNA extracted from either of those sample types. Here is what the overall study found, with its caveats: How much clinical and demographic metadata was included differed by source and by participant, and the metadata was provided uncurated.

TCRbeta CDR3 regions were amplified from genomic DNA using the immunoSEQ Assay, a bias-controlled multiplex PCR. The paper's processing steps were these. Within the assay, amplification of reference gene primers was used to estimate how many nucleated cells each sample contained. Sequence reads were collapsed and filtered to measure the absolute abundance of every unique TCRbeta CDR3 rearrangement. Productive Simpson clonality was computed per sample as the square root of Simpson's diversity index over productive rearrangements. Drawn from immuneACCESS, this table holds only the in-frame rearrangements with V and J called that TCRdb kept. Clones are partly lost; checked studies trace under half to an unresolved V gene and leave the rest unexplained. D and trimming come from the DNA, and the V and J calls and clone size come from that table. Here the sample has 80,000 or so clones; almost 85% occur a single time. The top ten clonotypes cover roughly 7.3% of the sample.

Worth noting for this clone: Its specific antigen is unknown. No clone much larger than this one lies a single base away; base qualities are absent.

Recombination connected TRBV6-5 to TRBJ1-5, and possibly TRBD1, on 6 matching bases. Sequenced sample: peripheral blood. This clonotype was sampled from a human donor in a cohort sampled during active COVID-19. The CDR3 is CASRQDRINQPQHF. Read as DNA, the sequence is TGTGCCAGCAGGCAGGACAGAATTAATCAGCCCCAGCATTTT.